This T cell receptor (beta chain) was found in a study of cytomegalovirus exposure and HLA in healthy donors. The wider study: In terms of ancestry, the Caucasian-associated cluster contained roughly 81% of the approximately 400 genotyped donors.

The PCR had 60 Vbeta and 13 Jbeta primers. Measured with immunoSEQ multiplex PCR; TCRdb has only the in-frame clones, and not every one. The sample's table shows over 45,000 clones. CDR1 is MGHRA, CDR2 YSYEKL, per germline. Trimming took 3 bases from V and 3 from J, leaving 12 bases between them. The length of the CDR3 is 15 residues. To note about this clone: What it binds is unknown.

Broader study findings: A later analysis reportedly identified an Asian-associated ancestry cluster as carrying fewer N-insertions than the roughly 700-donor mean. Confirmation in vitro established that a few CMV-associated chains were specific for CMV antigens. In a later analysis, common viral pathogens appeared linked to several of the most significant clusters.

The sequence was collected from a woman under 30 in good health and CMV-seronegative. Sequencing was carried out using PBMCs. The gene calls are TRBV4-1 and TRBJ1-5; D might be TRBD1 (6 bases). Here the CDR3 reads CASSHPDRLNQPQHF. The CDR3 DNA reads as TGCGCCAGCAGCCACCCGGACAGACTCAATCAGCCCCAGCATTTT.